Sequencing of this T cell receptor (beta chain) was carried out in a study of identical twins. This clonotype was found many times. CDR1 is SEHNR, CDR2 FQNEAQ, per germline (reference sequence). The CDR3 covers 12 residues. V lost 2 bases, J lost 5 bases, and 6 bases lay in between. Template switching added a universal primer site, and cDNA bore unique molecular identifiers. TCRdb ran MiXCR on the 5' RACE reads and lists one entry per CDR3 protein. The data show roughly 250,000 distinct CDR3 sequences, 6% to 8% seen once. This sample also belongs to another study, concerning yellow fever vaccine responses in identical twins.

The chain carries TRBV7-9 and TRBJ2-5, with D uncertain. Sequenced sample: CD8+ T cells sorted from blood. The origin of this receptor is a woman aged 18 to 35 in good health. In nucleotides, the CDR3 is TGTGCCAGCAGCTTAACATATGAGACCCAGTACTTC. Amino acids: CASSLTYETQYF. The variable domain in full, completed from reference TRBV7-9 and TRBJ2-5, reads DTGVSQNPRHKITKRGQNVTFRCDPISEHNRLYWYRQTLGQGPEFLTYFQNEAQLEKSRLLSDRFSAERPKGSFSTLEIQRTEQGDSAMYLCASSLTYETQYFGPGTRLLVL.